This TCR beta chain appears in the sequencing data of a study of cytomegalovirus exposure and HLA in healthy donors. Across the whole study: Genotyping of under 500 donors showed that 80% to 85% belonged to the Caucasian-associated ancestry cluster.

Per germline, CDR1 LNHDA and CDR2 SQIVND (reference sequence). With 8 bases removed from V and 1 base from J, the gap between germline ends came to 8 bases. The CDR3 runs to 12 residues. This PCR relied on a set of 60 Vbeta primers and 13 Jbeta primers. Sequenced by immunoSEQ multiplex PCR; TCRdb stores in-frame clones only, minus some. The sample carries 150,000 to 200,000 clones, under 85% recorded once. Sequencing input: PBMCs. This TCR came from a woman under 30 in good health and CMV-seropositive. The J gene is TRBJ2-5, the V gene TRBV19; D is possibly TRBD2 (6 bases). CDR3 loop: CASGGPQETQYF. The CDR3 DNA reads as TGTGCCAGTGGAGGGCCCCAAGAGACCCAGTACTTC.